This TCR beta chain was identified during a study of cytomegalovirus exposure and HLA in healthy donors (dated by TCRdb to between 2016 and 2019). Regarding the research as a whole: According to a later analysis, the 120 or so validation repertoires were produced on the same platform as the approximately 600 repertoires of the first cohort. The study was designed to test whether signatures of past pathogen exposure could be identified by cataloging public T cell receptors. In addition to the first cohort of 666 subjects, a separate validation cohort of approximately 130 different subjects was used. To predict cytomegalovirus infection status, the study combined high-throughput TCR immunosequencing, statistical association of individual TCRs with disease status, and machine learning.

About this clone: What this receptor recognizes is not known. Base qualities are not provided; no much larger clone lies one nucleotide away.

The germline ends are 9 bases apart after V is trimmed by 4 bases and J by 2 bases. Reading the germline V gene gives CDR1 SGHDN and CDR2 FVKESK. Its CDR3 holds 14 amino acids, cysteine through phenylalanine. Only the CDR3 region is kept as DNA, spanning 42 bases read in frame from base 1. Separate from the roughly 650-subject first cohort, the validation cohort of roughly 130 subjects was the group to which the donors belonged. General findings and caveats noted by the study authors: Most TCR sequences were seen in very few donors, while some public TCRs were found in many individuals. It was suggested by the authors that the approach could potentially be generalized to other disease states and immunological phenotypes. In vitro tests confirmed that a few of the cytomegalovirus-associated TCR beta chains recognize cytomegalovirus antigens. A later analysis found that TCRs clustered in the first cohort also tended to co-occur in the roughly 120 validation repertoires, with approximately 93% of cluster scores above 0. A total of fewer than 200 TCR beta chains were listed by the study as associated with cytomegalovirus. In both the original and validation cohorts, the classifier was reported to diagnose cytomegalovirus status with high specificity and sensitivity. All 120 or so repertoires were used to score co-occurrence in the validation cohort in a later analysis, because that analysis had no HLA typing for the cohort.

Library method: the immunoSEQ multiplex PCR assay. The study's processing was this. A statistical classification framework was built to diagnose cytomegalovirus status from the catalog of TCR beta chain sequences. TCRdb took this table from immuneACCESS and kept in-frame rearrangements with V and J called. Such tables lack part of the clones; where checked against another copy, unresolved V genes explain under half of the gap, and the rest is unexplained. That table supplies the V and J calls and clone size; D and trimming were determined from the DNA. The sample table contains approximately 170,000 clones; only one count was recorded for around 90% of them. The ten largest clones take up approximately 2.9% of the sample.

This receptor was identified in a woman younger than 35 in good health and CMV-seropositive. The sample was PBMCs. This chain joins TRBV14 to TRBJ1-3, and perhaps TRBD1 as D gene, on 6 matching bases. The DNA sequence is TGTGCCAGCAGCCGAGGGGGAGCTGGAAACACCATATATTTT. Its product reads: CASSRGGAGNTIYF.